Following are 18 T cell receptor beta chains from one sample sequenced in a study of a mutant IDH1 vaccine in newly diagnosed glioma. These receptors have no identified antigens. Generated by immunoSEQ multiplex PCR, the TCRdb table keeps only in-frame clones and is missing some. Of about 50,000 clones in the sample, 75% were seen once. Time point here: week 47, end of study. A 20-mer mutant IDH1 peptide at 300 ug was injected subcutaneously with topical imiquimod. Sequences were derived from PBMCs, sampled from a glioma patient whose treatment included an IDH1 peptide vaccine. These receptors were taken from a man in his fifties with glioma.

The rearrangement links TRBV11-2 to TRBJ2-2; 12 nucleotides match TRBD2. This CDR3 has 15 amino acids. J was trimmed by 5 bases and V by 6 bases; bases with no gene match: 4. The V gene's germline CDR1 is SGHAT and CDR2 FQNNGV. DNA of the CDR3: TGTGCCAGCAGACTAGCGGGGGGTCGGACCGGGGAGCTGTTTTTT. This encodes CASRLAGGRTGELFF.

CDR3 sequence (DNA): TGTGCCAGCAGGAAGCGGGGGGGCACCGGGGAGCTGTTTTTT. Amino acids: CASRKRGGTGELFF. This chain uses TRBV6-5 with TRBJ2-2; TRBD2 aligns across 10 bases. After removal of 6 bases from V and 4 bases from J, the junction contained 2 bases not matched to a gene. The CDR3 loop spans 14 amino acids. Germline V gene lookup returns CDR1 MNHEY and CDR2 SVGAGI.

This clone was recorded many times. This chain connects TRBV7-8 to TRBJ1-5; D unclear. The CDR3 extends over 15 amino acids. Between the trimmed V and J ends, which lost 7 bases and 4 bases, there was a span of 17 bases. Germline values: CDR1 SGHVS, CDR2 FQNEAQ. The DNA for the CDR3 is TGTGCCAGCATCCCCGGCGGGGAGAGGAATCAGCCCCAGCATTTT. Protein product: CASIPGGERNQPQHF.

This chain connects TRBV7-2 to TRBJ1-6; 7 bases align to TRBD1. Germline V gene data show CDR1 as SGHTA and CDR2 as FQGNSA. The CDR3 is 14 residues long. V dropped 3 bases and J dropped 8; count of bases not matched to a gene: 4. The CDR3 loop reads CASSFGTVDSPLHF. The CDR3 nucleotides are TGTGCCAGCAGCTTTGGGACAGTCGATTCACCCCTCCACTTT.

CDR3: CASSLGTSGTQYF. The CDR3 DNA reads TGTGCCAGCAGCTTGGGCACATCAGGGACCCAGTACTTC. The V and J genes are TRBV5-4 and TRBJ2-5; D gene unclear. The V and J ends lost 0 bases and 7 bases respectively, with 10 bases between them. The germline CDR1 and CDR2 sequences are SGHNT and YYREEE (reference sequence). The CDR3 has 13 amino acids. The whole variable domain, filled in from reference TRBV5-4 and TRBJ2-5, reads ETGVTQSPTHLIKTRGQQVTLRCSSQSGHNTVSWYQQALGQGPQFIFQYYREEENGRGNFPPRFSGLQFPNYSSELNVNALELDDSALYLCASSLGTSGTQYFGPGTRLLVL.

CDR3 bases: TGTGCCAGCAGCTTGGGCCAGGGGGTCTACGAGCAGTACTTC. As protein: CASSLGQGVYEQYF. This chain uses TRBV7-6 with TRBJ2-7, with 7 nucleotides matching TRBD1. CDR1 and CDR2 from the germline V gene are SGHVS and FNYEAQ. The CDR3 consists of 14 residues. The junction had 5 bases not matched to a gene; V was cut back by 3 bases and J by 3 bases.

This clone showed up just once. CDR3 loop: CSVDPGYGYTF. The CDR3 bases are TGCAGCGTTGATCCAGGCTATGGCTACACCTTC. The rearrangement joins TRBV29-1 to TRBJ1-2; D ambiguous. This CDR3 is 11 amino acids long. The V gene's germline CDR1 is SQVTM and CDR2 ANQGSEA. Trimming pared 3 bases from V and 4 bases from J, leaving 6 bases between.

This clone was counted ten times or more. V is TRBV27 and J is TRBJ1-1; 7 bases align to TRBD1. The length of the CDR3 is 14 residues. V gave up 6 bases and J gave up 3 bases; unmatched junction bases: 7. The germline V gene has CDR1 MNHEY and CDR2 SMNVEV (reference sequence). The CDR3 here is CASRAPQGYTEAFF. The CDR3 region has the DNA TGTGCCAGCAGAGCCCCACAGGGGTACACTGAAGCTTTCTTT.

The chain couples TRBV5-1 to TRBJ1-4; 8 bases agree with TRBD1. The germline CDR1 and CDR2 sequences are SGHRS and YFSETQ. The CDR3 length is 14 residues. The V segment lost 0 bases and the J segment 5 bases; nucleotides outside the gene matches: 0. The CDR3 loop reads CASSLAGGNEKLFF. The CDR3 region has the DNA TGCGCCAGCAGCTTGGCAGGGGGCAATGAAAAACTGTTTTTT. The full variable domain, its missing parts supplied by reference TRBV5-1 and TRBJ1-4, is KAGVTQTPRYLIKTRGQQVTLSCSPISGHRSVSWYQQTPGQGLQFLFEYFSETQRNKGNFPGRFSGRQFSNSRSEMNVSTLELGDSALYLCASSLAGGNEKLFFGSGTQLSVL.

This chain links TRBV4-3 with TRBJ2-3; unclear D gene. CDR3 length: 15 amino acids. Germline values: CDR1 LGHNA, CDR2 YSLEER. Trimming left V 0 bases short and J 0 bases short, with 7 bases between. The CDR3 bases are TGCGCCAGCAGCCAAGAGGGGTCTAGCACAGATACGCAGTATTTT. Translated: CASSQEGSSTDTQYF.

Written as DNA, the CDR3 is TGCGCCAGCAGCTTGGGGAGCGGGGGAATCAATGAGCAGTTCTTC. Translated, it gives CASSLGSGGINEQFF. The chain joins TRBV5-1 to TRBJ2-1, with TRBD2 matching 8 bases. With 0 bases clipped from V and 6 bases from J, the junction kept 5 bases outside the gene matches. Germline CDR1 and CDR2: SGHRS and YFSETQ. The CDR3 totals 15 residues.

The CDR3 bases are TGCGCCAGCAGCTTGTGGCCGGGGGCCAGCACAGATACGCAGTATTTT. Translated: CASSLWPGASTDTQYF. V and J are TRBV5-1 and TRBJ2-3; D tentatively reads TRBD1 or TRBD2 (6 bases each). Germline loops: CDR1 SGHRS, CDR2 YFSETQ. With 1 base removed from V and 0 bases from J, the gap between germline ends came to 12 bases. This CDR3 comprises 16 residues.

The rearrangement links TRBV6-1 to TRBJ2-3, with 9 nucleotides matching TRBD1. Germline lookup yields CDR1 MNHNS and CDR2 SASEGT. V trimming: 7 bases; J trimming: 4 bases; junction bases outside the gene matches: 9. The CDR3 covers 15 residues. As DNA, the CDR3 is TGTGCCAGCATTGACGGGACAGGGCTCCCAGATACGCAGTATTTT. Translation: CASIDGTGLPDTQYF.

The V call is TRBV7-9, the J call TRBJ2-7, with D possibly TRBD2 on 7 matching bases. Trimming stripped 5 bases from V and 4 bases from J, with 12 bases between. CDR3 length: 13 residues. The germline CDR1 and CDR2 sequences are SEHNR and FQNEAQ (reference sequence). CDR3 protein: CASSPRGGYEQYF. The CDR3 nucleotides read TGTGCCAGCAGCCCTAGGGGGGGGTACGAGCAGTACTTC.

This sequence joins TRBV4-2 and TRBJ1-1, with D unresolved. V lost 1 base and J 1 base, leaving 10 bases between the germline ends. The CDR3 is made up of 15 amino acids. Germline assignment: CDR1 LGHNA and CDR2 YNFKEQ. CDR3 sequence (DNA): TGTGCCAGCAGCCAAGTGGGTTCACGGAACACTGAAGCTTTCTTT. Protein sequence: CASSQVGSRNTEAFF.

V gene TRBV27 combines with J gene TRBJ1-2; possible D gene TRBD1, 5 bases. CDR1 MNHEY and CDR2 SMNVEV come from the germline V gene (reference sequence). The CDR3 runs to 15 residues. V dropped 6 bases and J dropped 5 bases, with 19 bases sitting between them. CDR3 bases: TGTGCCAGCAGGCCCAGACAGAGGTCGGGGTATGGCTACACCTTC. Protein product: CASRPRQRSGYGYTF.

CDR3 amino acids: CATRGQQISNSPLHF. DNA for the CDR3: TGTGCAACCCGGGGCCAACAGATCTCAAATTCACCCCTCCACTTT. This chain joins TRBV27 and TRBJ1-6; TRBD1 is a possible D gene (5 bases). From germline, CDR1 is MNHEY and CDR2 SMNVEV (reference sequence). The CDR3 contains 15 residues.

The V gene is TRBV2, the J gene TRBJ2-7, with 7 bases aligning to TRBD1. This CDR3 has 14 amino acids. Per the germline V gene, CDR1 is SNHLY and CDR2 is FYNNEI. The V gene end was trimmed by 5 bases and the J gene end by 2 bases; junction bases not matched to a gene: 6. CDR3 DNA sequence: TGTGCCAGCAGTCGACAGGGTTCCCCCTACGAGCAGTACTTC. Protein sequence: CASSRQGSPYEQYF.